What follows describes a single T cell receptor beta chain. CD8+ and CD4+ T cells from blood underwent TCR beta sequencing, which was carried out in a high-throughput format. Negative isolation yielded the CD8+ and CD4+ T cells, while FACS enriched the TEMRA cells. This sample was included in a study of CD8 T cells in Susac syndrome. The V end lost 5 bases, the J end lost 2 bases, and 19 bases lay between the germline ends. The V gene's germline CDR1 is GTSNPN and CDR2 SVGIG (reference sequence). The CDR3 loop spans 15 amino acids. Random-hexamer reverse transcription was applied to about 0.5 to 1 ug RNA. The method of amplification for TCR beta CDR3 was immunoSEQ multiplex PCR, covering 54 Vbeta and 13 Jbeta. TCRdb reprocessed the immunoSEQ multiplex PCR reads with MiXCR, giving one entry per CDR3 protein. Found here are 120,000 to 150,000 distinct CDR3 sequences, around 96% of them singletons; the top ten hold 0.11%.

This TCR was sampled from a human donor with multiple sclerosis. Source material: CD4+ T cells from PBMCs. J is TRBJ2-7 and V is TRBV30, with D possibly being TRBD1 (6 bases). CDR3 DNA: TGTGCCTGGGGACCCCCGAGGGGGATTCCCTACGAGCAGTACTTC. Its translation is CAWGPPRGIPYEQYF.